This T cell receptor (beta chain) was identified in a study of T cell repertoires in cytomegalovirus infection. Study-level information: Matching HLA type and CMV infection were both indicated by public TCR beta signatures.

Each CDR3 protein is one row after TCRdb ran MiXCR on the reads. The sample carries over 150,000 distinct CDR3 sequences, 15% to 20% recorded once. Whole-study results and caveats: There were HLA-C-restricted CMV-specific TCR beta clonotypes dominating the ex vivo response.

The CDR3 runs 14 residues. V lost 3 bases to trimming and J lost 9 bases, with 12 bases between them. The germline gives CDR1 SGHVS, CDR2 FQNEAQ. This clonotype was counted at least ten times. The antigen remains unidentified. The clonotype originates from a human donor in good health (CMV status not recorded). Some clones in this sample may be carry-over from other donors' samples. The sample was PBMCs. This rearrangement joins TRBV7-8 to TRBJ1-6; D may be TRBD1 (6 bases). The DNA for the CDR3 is TGTGCCAGCAGCTTGACGGGGGCGAGTTCACCCCTCCACTTT. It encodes CASSLTGASSPLHF.